This TCR beta chain is from a study of lymphopenia after photon versus proton radiotherapy. As concerns this clone: The target antigen is unknown.

Here immunoSEQ multiplex PCR was the method, and the copy in TCRdb shows in-frame clones only, minus some. This sample has around 70,000 clones; less than 95% occur once, and the top ten carry over 2%. The CDR3 consists of 16 residues. V shed 5 bases and J shed 6 bases, with 22 bases lying between them. CDR1 and CDR2 (germline): SGHTA, FQGNSA. Regarding the study as a whole: Relative stability marked proton patients; photon patients lost diversity and naive cells. Larger post-nadir TCR diversity loss correlated inversely with survival in deceased patients. After the lymphocyte nadir, photon-treated repertoires showed oligoclonal expansion, especially of CD8+ Temra cells.

The TCR comes from a middle-aged woman with cholangiocarcinoma. Sequencing was performed on peripheral blood, taken from a patient treated with photon-based radiotherapy. The chain employs TRBV7-2 and TRBJ1-2, with a weak D call TRBD1 (5 bases). The CDR3 protein is CASSQGPGAQSDGYTF. The CDR3 nucleotides are TGTGCCAGCAGCCAGGGACCCGGGGCGCAATCGGATGGCTACACCTTC.